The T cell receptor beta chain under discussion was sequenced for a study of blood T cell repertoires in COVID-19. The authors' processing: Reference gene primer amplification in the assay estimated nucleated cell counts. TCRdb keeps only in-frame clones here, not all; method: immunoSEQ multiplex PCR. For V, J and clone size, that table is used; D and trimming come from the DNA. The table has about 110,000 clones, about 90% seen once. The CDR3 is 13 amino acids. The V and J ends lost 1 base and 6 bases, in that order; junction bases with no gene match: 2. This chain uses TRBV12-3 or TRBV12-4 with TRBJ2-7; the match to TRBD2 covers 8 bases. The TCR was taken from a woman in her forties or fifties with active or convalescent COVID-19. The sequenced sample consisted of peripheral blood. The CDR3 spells CASSLGLATEQYF. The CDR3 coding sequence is TGTGCCAGCAGTTTAGGACTAGCGACCGAGCAGTACTTC.